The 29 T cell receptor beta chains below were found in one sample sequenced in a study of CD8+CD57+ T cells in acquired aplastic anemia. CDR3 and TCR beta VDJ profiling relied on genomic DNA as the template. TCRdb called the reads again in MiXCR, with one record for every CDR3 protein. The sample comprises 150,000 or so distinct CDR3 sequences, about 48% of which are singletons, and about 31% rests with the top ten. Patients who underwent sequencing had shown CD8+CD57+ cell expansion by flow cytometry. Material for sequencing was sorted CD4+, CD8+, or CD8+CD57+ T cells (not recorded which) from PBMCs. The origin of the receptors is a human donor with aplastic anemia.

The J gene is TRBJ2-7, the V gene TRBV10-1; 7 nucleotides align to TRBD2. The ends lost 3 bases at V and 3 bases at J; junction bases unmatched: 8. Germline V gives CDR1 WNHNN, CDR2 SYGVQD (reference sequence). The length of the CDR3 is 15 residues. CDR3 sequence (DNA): TGCGCCAGCAGTGACTCCCCTGGCGGGGGCTACGAGCAGTACTTC. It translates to CASSDSPGGGYEQYF.

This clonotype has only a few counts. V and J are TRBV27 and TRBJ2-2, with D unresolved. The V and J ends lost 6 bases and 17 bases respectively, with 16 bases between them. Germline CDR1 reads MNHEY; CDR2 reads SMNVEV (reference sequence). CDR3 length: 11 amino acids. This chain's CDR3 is CASRDHLHEFF. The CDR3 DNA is TGTGCCAGCAGGGACCACCTGCATGAATTTTTT.

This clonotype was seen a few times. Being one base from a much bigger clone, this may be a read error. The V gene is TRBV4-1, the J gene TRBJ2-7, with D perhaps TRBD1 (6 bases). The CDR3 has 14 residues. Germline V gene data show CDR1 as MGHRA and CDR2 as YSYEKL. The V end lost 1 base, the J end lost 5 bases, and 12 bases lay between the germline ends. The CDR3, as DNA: TGCGCCAGCAGCCAAGGGGGCAGGGGTGACGAGCAGTACTTC. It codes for CASSQGGRGDEQYF.

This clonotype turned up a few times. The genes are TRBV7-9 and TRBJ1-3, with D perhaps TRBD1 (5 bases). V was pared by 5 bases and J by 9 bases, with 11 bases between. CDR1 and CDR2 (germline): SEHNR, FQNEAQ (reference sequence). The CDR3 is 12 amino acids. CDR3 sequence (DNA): TGTGCCAGCAGCCGTCAGGGACGCACCATATATTTT. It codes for CASSRQGRTIYF.

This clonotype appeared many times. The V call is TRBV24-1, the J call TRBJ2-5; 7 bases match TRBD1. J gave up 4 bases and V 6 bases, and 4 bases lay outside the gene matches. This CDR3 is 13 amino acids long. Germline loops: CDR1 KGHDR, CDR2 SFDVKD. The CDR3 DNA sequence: TGTGCCACCAGTACAGGGGTGGGAGAGACCCAGTACTTC. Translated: CATSTGVGETQYF.

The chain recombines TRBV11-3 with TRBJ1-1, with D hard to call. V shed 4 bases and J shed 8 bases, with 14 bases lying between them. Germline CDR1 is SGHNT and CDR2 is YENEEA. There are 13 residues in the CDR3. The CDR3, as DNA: TGTGCCAGCAGCTCCGACGGGCGGTGGGAAGCTTTCTTT. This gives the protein CASSSDGRWEAFF.

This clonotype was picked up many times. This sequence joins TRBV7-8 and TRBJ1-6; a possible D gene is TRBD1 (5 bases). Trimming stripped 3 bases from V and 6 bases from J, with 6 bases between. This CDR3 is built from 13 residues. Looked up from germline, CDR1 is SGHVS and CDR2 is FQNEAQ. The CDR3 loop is CASSLGGNSPLHF. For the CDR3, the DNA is TGTGCCAGCAGCTTGGGGGGTAATTCACCCCTCCACTTT. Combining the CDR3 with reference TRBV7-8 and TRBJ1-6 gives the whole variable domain GAGVSQSPRYKVAKRGQDVALRCDPISGHVSLFWYQQALGQGPEFLTYFQNEAQLDKSGLPSDRFFAERPEGSVSTLKIQRTQQEDSAVYLCASSLGGNSPLHFGNGTRLTVT.

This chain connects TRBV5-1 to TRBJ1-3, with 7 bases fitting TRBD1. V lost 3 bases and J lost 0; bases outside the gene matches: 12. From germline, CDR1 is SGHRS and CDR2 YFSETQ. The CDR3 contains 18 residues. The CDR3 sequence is CASSSGIRDSLSGNTIYF. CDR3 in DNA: TGCGCCAGCAGCTCCGGAATAAGGGACAGCCTCTCTGGAAACACCATATATTTT.

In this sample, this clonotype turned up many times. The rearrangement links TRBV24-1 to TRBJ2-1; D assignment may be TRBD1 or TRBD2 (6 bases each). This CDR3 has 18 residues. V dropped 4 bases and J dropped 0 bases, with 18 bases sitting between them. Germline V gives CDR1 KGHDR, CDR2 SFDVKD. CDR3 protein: CATSDPRGGLLSYNEQFF. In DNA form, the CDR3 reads TGTGCCACCAGTGACCCACGAGGGGGGCTCCTCTCCTACAATGAGCAGTTCTTC.

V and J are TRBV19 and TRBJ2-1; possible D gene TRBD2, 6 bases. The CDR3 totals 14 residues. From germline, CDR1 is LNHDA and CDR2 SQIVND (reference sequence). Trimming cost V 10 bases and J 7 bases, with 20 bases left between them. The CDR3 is CATRVGGAGNEQFF. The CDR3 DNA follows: TGTGCCACCCGAGTGGGGGGAGCAGGAAATGAGCAGTTCTTC.

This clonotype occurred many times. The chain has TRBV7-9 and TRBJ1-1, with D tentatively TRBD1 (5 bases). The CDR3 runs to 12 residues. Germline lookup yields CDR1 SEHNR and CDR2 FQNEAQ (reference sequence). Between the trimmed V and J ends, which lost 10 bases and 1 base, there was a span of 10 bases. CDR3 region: CAIRGGNTEAFF. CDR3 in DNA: TGTGCCATCCGTGGGGGGAACACTGAAGCTTTCTTT.

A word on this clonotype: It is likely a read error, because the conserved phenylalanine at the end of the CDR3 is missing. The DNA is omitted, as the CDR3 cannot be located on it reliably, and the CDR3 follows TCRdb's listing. Here the CDR3 reads CATSDGTGLSGANVLKI. J is TRBJ2-6 and V is TRBV24-1; the DNA was not used to check the table's D call, TRBD1. Germline V CDR1 and CDR2: KGHDR, SFDVKD. The CDR3 has 17 residues if both end residues are counted.

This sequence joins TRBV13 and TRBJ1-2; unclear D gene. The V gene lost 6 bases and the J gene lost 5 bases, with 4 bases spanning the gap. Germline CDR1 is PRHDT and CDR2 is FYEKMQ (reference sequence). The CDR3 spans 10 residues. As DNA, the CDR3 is TGTGCCAGCAGGGGATATGGCTACACCTTC. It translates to CASRGYGYTF.

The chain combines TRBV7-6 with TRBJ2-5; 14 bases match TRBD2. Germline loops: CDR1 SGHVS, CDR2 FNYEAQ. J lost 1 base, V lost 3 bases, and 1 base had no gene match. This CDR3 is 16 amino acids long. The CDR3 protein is CASSLTSGGGQETQYF. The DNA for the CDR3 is TGTGCCAGCAGCTTGACTAGCGGGGGGGGCCAAGAGACCCAGTACTTC.

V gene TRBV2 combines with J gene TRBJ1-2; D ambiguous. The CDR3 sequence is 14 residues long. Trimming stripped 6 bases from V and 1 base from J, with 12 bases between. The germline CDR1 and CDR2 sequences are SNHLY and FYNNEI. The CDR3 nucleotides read TGTGCCAGCAGACGGGTCTTTCTTAACTATGGCTACACCTTC. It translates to CASRRVFLNYGYTF.

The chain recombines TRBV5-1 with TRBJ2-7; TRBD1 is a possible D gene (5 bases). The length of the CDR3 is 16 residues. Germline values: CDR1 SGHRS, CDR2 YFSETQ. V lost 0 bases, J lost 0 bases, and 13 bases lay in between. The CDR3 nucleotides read TGCGCCAGCAGCTTGGCGGCGACAGTTAGCTCCTACGAGCAGTACTTC. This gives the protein CASSLAATVSSYEQYF.

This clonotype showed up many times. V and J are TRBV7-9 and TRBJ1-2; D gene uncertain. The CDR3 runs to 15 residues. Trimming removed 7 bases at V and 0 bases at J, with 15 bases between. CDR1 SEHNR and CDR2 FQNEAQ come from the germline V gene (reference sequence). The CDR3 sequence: CASTLGYGANYGYTF. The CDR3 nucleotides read TGTGCCAGCACCCTAGGCTACGGAGCTAACTATGGCTACACCTTC.

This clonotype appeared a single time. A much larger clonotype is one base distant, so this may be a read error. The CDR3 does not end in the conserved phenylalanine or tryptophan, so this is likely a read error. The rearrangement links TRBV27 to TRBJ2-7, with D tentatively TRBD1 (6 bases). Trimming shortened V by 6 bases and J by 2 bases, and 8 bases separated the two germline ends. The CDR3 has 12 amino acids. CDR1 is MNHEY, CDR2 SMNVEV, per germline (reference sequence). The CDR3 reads CASRTGTYEQYS. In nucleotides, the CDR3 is TGTGCCAGCAGGACAGGAACCTACGAGCAGTACTCC.

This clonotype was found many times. CDR3 sequence (DNA): TGTGCCAGCAGCGGCCCAGGGGTCACTGAAGCTTTCTTT. Translating gives CASSGPGVTEAFF. The chain combines TRBV5-4 with TRBJ1-1; maybe TRBD1 (6 bases). This CDR3 has 13 amino acids. From germline, CDR1 is SGHNT and CDR2 YYREEE (reference sequence). Trimming cost V 4 bases and J 4 bases, with 11 bases left between them.

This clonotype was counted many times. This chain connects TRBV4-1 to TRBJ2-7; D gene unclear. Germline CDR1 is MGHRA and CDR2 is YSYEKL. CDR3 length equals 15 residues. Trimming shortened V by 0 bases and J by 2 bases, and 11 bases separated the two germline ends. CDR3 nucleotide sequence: TGCGCCAGCAGCCAAGACCTCAGACAAGCCTACGAGCAGTACTTC. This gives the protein CASSQDLRQAYEQYF.

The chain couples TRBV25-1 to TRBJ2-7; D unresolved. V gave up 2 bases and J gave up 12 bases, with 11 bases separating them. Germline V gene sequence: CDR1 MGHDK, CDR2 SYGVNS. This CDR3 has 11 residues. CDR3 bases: TGTGCCAGCAGTGAAGAACAGAGGCTGTACTTC. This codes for CASSEEQRLYF.

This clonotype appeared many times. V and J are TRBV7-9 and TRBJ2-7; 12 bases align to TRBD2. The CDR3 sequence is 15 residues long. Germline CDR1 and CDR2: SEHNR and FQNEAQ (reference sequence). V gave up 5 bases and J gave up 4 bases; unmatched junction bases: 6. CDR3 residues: CASSVTSGRGYEQYF. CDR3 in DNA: TGTGCCAGCAGCGTGACTAGCGGGAGAGGGTACGAGCAGTACTTC.

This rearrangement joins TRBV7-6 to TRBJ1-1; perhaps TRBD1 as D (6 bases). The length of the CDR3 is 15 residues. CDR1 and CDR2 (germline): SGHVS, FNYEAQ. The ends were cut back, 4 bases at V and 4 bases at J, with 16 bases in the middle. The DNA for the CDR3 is TGTGCCAGCAGCTCAGGGGTGCCAGCCAGCACTGAAGCTTTCTTT. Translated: CASSSGVPASTEAFF.

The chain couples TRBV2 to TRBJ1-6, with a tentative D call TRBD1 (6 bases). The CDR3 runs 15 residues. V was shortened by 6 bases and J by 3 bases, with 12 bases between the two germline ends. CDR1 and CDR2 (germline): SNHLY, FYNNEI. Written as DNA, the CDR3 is TGTGCCAGCAGGGACAGCCATCTCTATAATTCACCCCTCCACTTT. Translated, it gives CASRDSHLYNSPLHF. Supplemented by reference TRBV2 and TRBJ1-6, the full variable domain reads EPEVTQTPSHQVTQMGQEVILRCVPISNHLYFYWYRQILGQKVEFLVSFYNNEISEKSEIFDDQFSVERPDGSNFTLKIRSTKLEDSAMYFCASRDSHLYNSPLHFGNGTRLTVT.

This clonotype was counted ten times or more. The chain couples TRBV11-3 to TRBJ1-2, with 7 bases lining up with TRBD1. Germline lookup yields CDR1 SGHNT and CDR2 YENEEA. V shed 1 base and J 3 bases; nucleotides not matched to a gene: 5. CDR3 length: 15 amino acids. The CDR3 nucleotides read TGTGCCAGCAGCTTAGGTCCAGGGGGGGACTATGGCTACACCTTC. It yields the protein CASSLGPGGDYGYTF.

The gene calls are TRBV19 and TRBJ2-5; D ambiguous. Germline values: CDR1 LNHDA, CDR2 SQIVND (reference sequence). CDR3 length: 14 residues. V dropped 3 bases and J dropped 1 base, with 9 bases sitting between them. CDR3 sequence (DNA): TGTGCCAGTAGTATCACCGGCAGCCAAGAGACCCAGTACTTC. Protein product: CASSITGSQETQYF.

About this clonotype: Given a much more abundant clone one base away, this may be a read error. CDR3 residues: CSAGGGRASIRTDTQYF. CDR3 in DNA: TGCAGTGCTGGCGGCGGGAGGGCCTCTATAAGGACAGATACGCAGTATTTT. This chain joins TRBV20-1 and TRBJ2-3; 9 bases align to TRBD2. With 5 bases clipped from V and 3 bases from J, the junction kept 15 bases outside the gene matches. CDR1 is DFQATT, CDR2 SNEGSKA, per germline (reference sequence). The CDR3 is 17 amino acids.

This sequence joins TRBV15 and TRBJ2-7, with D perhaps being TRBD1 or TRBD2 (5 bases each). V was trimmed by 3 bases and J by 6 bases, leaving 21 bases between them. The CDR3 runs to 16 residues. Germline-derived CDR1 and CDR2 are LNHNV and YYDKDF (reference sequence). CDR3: CATSRGPGPGESEQYF. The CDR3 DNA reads TGTGCCACCAGCAGGGGACCGGGCCCCGGAGAATCCGAGCAGTACTTC.

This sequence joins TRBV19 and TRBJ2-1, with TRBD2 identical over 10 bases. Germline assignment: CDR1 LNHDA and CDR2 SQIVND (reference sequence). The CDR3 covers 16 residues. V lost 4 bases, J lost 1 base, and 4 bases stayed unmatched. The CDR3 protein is CASSRRTSGSYNEQFF. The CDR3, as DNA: TGTGCCAGTAGTAGAAGGACTAGCGGTTCCTACAATGAGCAGTTCTTC.